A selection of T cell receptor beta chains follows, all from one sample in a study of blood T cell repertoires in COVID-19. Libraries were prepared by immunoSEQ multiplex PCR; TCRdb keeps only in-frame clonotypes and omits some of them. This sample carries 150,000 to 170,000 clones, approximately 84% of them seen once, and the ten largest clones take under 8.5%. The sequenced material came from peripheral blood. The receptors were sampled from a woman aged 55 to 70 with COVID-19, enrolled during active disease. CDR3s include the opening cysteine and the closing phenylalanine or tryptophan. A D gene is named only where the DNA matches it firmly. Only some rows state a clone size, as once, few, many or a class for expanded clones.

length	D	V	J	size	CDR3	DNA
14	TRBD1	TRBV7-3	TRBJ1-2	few	CASSPGQGIYGYTF	TGTGCCAGCAGCCCGGGACAGGGGATCTATGGCTACACCTTC
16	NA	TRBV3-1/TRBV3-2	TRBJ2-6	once	CASSQGSLPGANVLTF	TGTGCCAGCAGCCAGGGCAGTCTCCCTGGGGCCAACGTCCTGACTTTC
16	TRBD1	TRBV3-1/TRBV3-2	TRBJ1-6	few	CASRPRSQGENSPLHF	TGTGCCAGCAGACCTCGGTCGCAGGGGGAAAATTCACCCCTCCACTTT
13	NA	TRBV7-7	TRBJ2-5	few	CASSQTGKETQYF	TGTGCCAGCAGCCAAACAGGGAAAGAGACCCAGTACTTC
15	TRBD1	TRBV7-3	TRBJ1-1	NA	CASSLSGQVNTEAFF	TGTGCCAGCAGCTTATCGGGACAGGTTAACACTGAAGCTTTCTTT
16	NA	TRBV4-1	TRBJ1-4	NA	CASSRPSGLGNEKLFF	TGCGCCAGCAGCCGCCCTTCAGGGTTGGGTAATGAAAAACTGTTTTTT
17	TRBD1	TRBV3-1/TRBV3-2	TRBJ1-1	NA	CASSQALGTGSGGEAFF	TGTGCCAGCAGCCAAGCACTCGGGACAGGGAGTGGCGGTGAAGCTTTCTTT
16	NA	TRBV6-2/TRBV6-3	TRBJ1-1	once	CASSLDRNFMNTEAFF	TGTGCCAGCAGTTTAGACAGGAACTTCATGAACACTGAAGCTTTCTTT
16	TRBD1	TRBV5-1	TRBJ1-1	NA	CASSTDGQAVNTEAFF	TGCGCCAGCAGTACGGACGGACAGGCGGTGAACACTGAAGCTTTCTTT
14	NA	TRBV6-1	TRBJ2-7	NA	CASSEAGVSYEQYF	TGTGCCAGCAGTGAAGCGGGAGTCTCCTACGAGCAGTACTTC
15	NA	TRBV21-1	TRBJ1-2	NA	CARTWGGKVGYGYTF	TGTGCCAGAACCTGGGGAGGTAAGGTTGGCTATGGCTACACCTTC
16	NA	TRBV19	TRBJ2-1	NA	CASSLRGSLSYNEQFF	TGTGCCAGTAGTCTCAGAGGCTCTTTATCCTACAATGAGCAGTTCTTC
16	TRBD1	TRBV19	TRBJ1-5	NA	CASSIPTGNSNQPQHF	TGTGCCAGTAGTATCCCGACAGGGAATAGCAATCAGCCCCAGCATTTT
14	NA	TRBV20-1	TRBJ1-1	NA	CSASHPQGWTEAFF	TGCAGTGCTAGTCACCCTCAGGGGTGGACTGAAGCTTTCTTT
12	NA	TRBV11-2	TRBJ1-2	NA	CASSLSGNGYTF	TGTGCCAGCAGCTTATCAGGGAATGGCTACACCTTC
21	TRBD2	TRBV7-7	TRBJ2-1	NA	CASSSRRRGGRAFTSYNEQFF	TGTGCTAGCAGCTCCCGAAGGCGTGGCGGGAGGGCCTTCACCTCCTACAATGAGCAGTTCTTC
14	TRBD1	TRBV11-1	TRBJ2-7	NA	CASASGTGSYEQYF	TGTGCCAGCGCCTCCGGGACAGGCTCCTACGAGCAGTACTTC
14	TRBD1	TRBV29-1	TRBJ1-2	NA	CSVPTGGDSGGYTF	TGCAGCGTCCCGACAGGGGGCGATTCGGGTGGCTACACCTTC
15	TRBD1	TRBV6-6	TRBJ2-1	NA	CASSLRNRGANEQFF	TGTGCCAGCAGTCTCCGGAACAGGGGGGCGAATGAGCAGTTCTTC
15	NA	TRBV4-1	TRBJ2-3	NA	CASSQTRFAPDTQYF	TGCGCCAGCAGCCAAACGAGGTTTGCGCCAGATACGCAGTATTTT
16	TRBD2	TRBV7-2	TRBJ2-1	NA	CASSRVSSGGYNEQFF	TGTGCCAGCAGTAGAGTCTCTAGCGGGGGCTACAATGAGCAGTTCTTC
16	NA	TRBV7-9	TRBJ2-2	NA	CASSQGRPLDTGELFF	TGTGCCAGCAGCCAGGGGCGGCCTTTGGACACCGGGGAGCTGTTTTTT
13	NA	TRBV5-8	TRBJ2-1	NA	CASSLVLRNEQFF	TGTGCCAGCAGCTTAGTACTTCGCAATGAGCAGTTCTTC
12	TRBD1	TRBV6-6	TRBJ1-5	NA	CASSYVDRGPHF	TGTGCCAGCAGTTACGTGGACAGGGGACCGCATTTT
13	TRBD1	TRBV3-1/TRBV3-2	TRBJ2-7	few	CASSPPTGDEQYF	TGTGCCAGCAGCCCGCCGACAGGGGACGAGCAGTACTTC
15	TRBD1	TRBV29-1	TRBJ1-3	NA	CSAVTGGLSGNTIYF	TGCAGCGCAGTGACAGGGGGCCTCTCTGGAAACACCATATATTTT
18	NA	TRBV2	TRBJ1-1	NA	CASSEALRRGGKNTEAFF	TGTGCCAGCAGTGAAGCTCTGAGGAGGGGGGGGAAGAACACTGAAGCTTTCTTT
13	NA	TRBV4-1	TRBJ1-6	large	CASSQEGVSPLHF	TGCGCCAGCAGCCAAGAAGGGGTCTCACCCCTCCACTTT
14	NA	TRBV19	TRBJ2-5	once	CASSIVGGQETQYF	TGTGCCAGTAGTATAGTGGGCGGGCAAGAGACCCAGTACTTC
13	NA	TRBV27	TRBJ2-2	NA	CASSQQGAGELFF	TGTGCCAGCAGTCAACAGGGTGCCGGGGAGCTGTTTTTT
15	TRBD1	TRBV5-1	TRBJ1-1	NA	CASSWRTGGDTEAFF	TGCGCCAGCAGCTGGCGGACAGGGGGCGACACTGAAGCTTTCTTT
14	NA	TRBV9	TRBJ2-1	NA	CASSVGGAVNEQFF	TGTGCCAGCAGCGTCGGCGGGGCCGTTAATGAGCAGTTCTTC
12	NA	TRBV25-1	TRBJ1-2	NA	CASLAPRDGYTF	TGTGCCAGCCTGGCCCCGAGGGATGGCTACACCTTC
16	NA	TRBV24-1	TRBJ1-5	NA	CATSDPRLGGNQPQHF	TGTGCCACCAGTGACCCCCGGTTAGGAGGCAATCAGCCCCAGCATTTT
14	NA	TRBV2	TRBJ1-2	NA	CASSARGQNYGYTF	TGTGCCAGCAGTGCGCGGGGGCAGAACTATGGCTACACCTTC
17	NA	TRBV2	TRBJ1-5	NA	CASRADEGTPGSQPQHF	TGTGCCAGCCGGGCAGACGAAGGGACACCGGGGAGTCAGCCCCAGCATTTT
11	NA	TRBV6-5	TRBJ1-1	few	CASSAQGEAFF	TGTGCCAGCAGCGCGCAGGGTGAAGCTTTCTTT